The 8 T cell receptor beta chains reported below all come from one sample, sequenced in a study of spatial heterogeneity in lung cancer. TCRdb reanalysed the 5' RACE reads using MiXCR and keeps one entry per CDR3 protein. Of approximately 27,000 distinct CDR3 sequences detected, 4.5% to 7.5% appear once; the ten largest clones hold 22%. This sample's time point: blood at routine non-recurrence follow-up after resection. Whole RNA came from tumor, nontumor lung or frozen PBMC and was sequenced without being sorted. The sample in question was PBMCs, obtained at follow-up. The receptors derive from a male donor with early-stage non-small cell lung cancer.

This chain connects TRBV24-1 to TRBJ2-1, with D possibly called TRBD1 or TRBD2 (5 bases each). The CDR3 is 13 residues long. Germline assignment: CDR1 KGHDR and CDR2 SFDVKD. V lost 4 bases and J lost 8, with 11 bases in between. CDR3 bases: TGTGCCACCAGTGAACCACTAGGGGATGAGCAGTTCTTC. Protein: CATSEPLGDEQFF.

This clonotype showed up just a few times. The chain carries TRBV2 and TRBJ2-5, with D possibly TRBD1 on 5 matching bases. The CDR3 is 14 amino acids. Looked up from germline, CDR1 is SNHLY and CDR2 is FYNNEI. Trimming shortened V by 4 bases and J by 3 bases, and 12 bases separated the two germline ends. The CDR3 region has the DNA TGTGCCAGCAGTGGGGTAACAGGTGAAGAGACCCAGTACTTC. The encoded protein is CASSGVTGEETQYF.

This clonotype was seen many times. The J gene is TRBJ1-1, the V gene TRBV6-5; D unclear. CDR3 length equals 13 residues. V was clipped by 7 bases and J by 1 base, with 10 bases between them. Germline CDR1 reads MNHEY; CDR2 reads SVGAGI. In nucleotides, the CDR3 is TGTGCCAGCACAAACCCAGCGAACACTGAAGCTTTCTTT. Its protein is CASTNPANTEAFF.

This clonotype was observed a handful of times. The junction departs from the called germline gene at one end, perhaps through a read error. The V and J genes are TRBV11-3 and TRBJ2-1; D ambiguous. Germline V gives CDR1 SGHNT, CDR2 YENEEA. This CDR3 comprises 12 residues. The CDR3 region is CASSLDYHEQFF. The CDR3 bases are TGTGCCAGCAGCTTAGACTACCATGAGCAGTTCTTC.

Ten or more counts support this clonotype. The chain uses TRBV11-2 and TRBJ2-1; D gene uncertain. V was trimmed by 5 bases and J by 15 bases, leaving 14 bases between them. CDR3 length: 11 amino acids. CDR1 and CDR2 from the germline V gene are SGHAT and FQNNGV. The CDR3 is CASSKIEVPFF. The DNA for the CDR3 is TGTGCCAGCAGCAAAATAGAGGTTCCGTTCTTC. Variable domain in full (rest from reference TRBV11-2 and TRBJ2-1): EAGVAQSPRYKIIEKRQSVAFWCNPISGHATLYWYQQILGQGPKLLIQFQNNGVVDDSQLPKDRFSAERLKGVDSTLKIQPAKLEDSAVYLCASSKIEVPFFGPGTRLTVL.

Within the sample, this clonotype is medium-sized (0.01 to 0.1%). This chain joins TRBV5-1 and TRBJ1-2; D is uncertain. From germline, CDR1 is SGHRS and CDR2 YFSETQ. This CDR3 contains 13 residues. V shed 0 bases and J shed 2 bases, with 5 bases lying between them. The CDR3 DNA reads TGCGCCAGCAGCTTGGGGCAGAACTATGGCTACACCTTC. The encoded protein is CASSLGQNYGYTF.

This clonotype has a handful of counts. One end of the junction varies from germline; a read error may be responsible. J is TRBJ2-3 and V is TRBV14; D could derive from TRBD1 or TRBD2 (6 bases each). This CDR3 contains 11 residues. In germline, CDR1 is SGHDN, CDR2 FVKESK. CDR3 loop: CASSWGAMLDF. The CDR3 nucleotides read TGTGCCAGCAGCTGGGGGGCAATGTTGGATTTT.

This clonotype has at least ten counts. The gene calls are TRBV30 and TRBJ2-2; the D gene is possibly TRBD1 (6 bases). The CDR3 sequence is 14 residues long. Trimming cost V 3 bases and J 5 bases, with 13 bases left between them. The germline CDR1 and CDR2 sequences are GTSNPN and SVGIG (reference sequence). CDR3 nucleotide sequence: TGTGCCTGGAGAAGATCAGGGGTAACCGGGGAGCTGTTTTTT. It is translated as CAWRRSGVTGELFF.